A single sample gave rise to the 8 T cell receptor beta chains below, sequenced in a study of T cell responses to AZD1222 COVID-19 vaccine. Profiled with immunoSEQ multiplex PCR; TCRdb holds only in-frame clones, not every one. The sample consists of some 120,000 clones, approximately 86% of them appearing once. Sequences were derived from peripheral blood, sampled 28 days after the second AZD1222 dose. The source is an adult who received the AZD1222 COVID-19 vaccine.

CDR3 DNA: TGTGCCAGCTCCCCCGGGACAGGGTTGGACGAGCAGTACTTC. Translation: CASSPGTGLDEQYF. This rearrangement joins TRBV18 to TRBJ2-7, with TRBD1 matching 9 bases. Germline CDR1 reads KGHSH; CDR2 reads LQKENI. V was pared by 6 bases and J by 5 bases, with 8 bases of the junction left unmatched. This CDR3 contains 14 residues.

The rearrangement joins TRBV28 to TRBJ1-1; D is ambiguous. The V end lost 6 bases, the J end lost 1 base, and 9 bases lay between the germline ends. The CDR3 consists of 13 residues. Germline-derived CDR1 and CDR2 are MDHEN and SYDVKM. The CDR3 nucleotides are TGTGCCAGCAGGGGAGGGCAGAACACTGAAGCTTTCTTT. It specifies CASRGGQNTEAFF.

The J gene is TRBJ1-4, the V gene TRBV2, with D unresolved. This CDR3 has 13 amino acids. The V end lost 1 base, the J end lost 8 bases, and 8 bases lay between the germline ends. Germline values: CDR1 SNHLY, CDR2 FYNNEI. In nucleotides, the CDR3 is TGTGCCAGCAGTGAAGAGTCAGTCGAAAAACTGTTTTTT. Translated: CASSEESVEKLFF.

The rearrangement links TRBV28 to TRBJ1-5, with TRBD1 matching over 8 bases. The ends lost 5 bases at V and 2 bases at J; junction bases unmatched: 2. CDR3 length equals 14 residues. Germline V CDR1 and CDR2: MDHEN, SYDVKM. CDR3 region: CASSPGQGNQPQHF. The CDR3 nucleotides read TGTGCCAGCAGTCCGGGACAGGGCAATCAGCCCCAGCATTTT.

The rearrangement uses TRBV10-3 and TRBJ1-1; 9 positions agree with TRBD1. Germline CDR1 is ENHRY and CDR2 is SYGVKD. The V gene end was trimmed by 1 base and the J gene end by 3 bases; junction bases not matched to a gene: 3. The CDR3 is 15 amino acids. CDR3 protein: CAISEWDRAHTEAFF. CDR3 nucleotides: TGTGCCATCAGTGAGTGGGACAGGGCCCACACTGAAGCTTTCTTT.

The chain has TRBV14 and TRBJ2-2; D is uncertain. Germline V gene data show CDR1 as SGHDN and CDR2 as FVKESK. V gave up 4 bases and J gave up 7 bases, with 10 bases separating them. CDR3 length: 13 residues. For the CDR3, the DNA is TGTGCCAGCAGCCCATTTAGGGACGGGGAGCTGTTTTTT. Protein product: CASSPFRDGELFF.

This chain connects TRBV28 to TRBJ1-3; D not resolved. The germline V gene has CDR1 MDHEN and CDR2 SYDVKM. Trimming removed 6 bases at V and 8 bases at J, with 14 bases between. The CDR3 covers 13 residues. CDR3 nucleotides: TGTGCCAGCAGCCACCTCGTAGAGGACACCATATATTTT. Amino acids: CASSHLVEDTIYF.

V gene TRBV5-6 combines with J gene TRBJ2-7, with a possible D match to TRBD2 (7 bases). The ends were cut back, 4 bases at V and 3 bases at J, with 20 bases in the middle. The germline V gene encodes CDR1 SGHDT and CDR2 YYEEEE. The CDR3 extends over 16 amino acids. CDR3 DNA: TGTGCCAGCAGCCGGGGGAGGGGGAGAATAAACTACGAGCAGTACTTC. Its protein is CASSRGRGRINYEQYF.